The 5 T cell receptor beta chains listed next were all sequenced from one sample in a study of T cells in Graves' hyperthyroidism and ophthalmopathy. TCR beta CDR3 regions were amplified from RNA. Using the HTBI primer set, a first-round RT-PCR was run on the TCR CDR3. TCRdb ran MiXCR on the multiplex PCR reads and lists one entry per CDR3 protein. The sample lists 130,000 to 150,000 distinct CDR3 sequences; approximately 20% were seen once. Specimen: blood. The source of these receptors is a woman between 45 and 65 years old with Graves' hyperthyroidism that later progressed to Graves' ophthalmopathy.

In this sample, this clonotype turned up a few times. The rearrangement links TRBV20-1 to TRBJ2-1, with 12 positions matching TRBD2. Germline loops: CDR1 DFQATT, CDR2 SNEGSKA (reference sequence). The CDR3 runs to 14 residues. V lost 5 bases and J lost 12; bases outside the gene matches: 11. CDR3 sequence (DNA): TGCAGTGCTGGGCCTAGCGGGGGGGGAGGGTTGCAGTTCTTC. Its protein is CSAGPSGGGGLQFF.

This clonotype was detected ten times or more. The J gene is TRBJ1-3, the V gene TRBV20-1; a weak D match, TRBD1 (5 bases). Per germline, CDR1 DFQATT and CDR2 SNEGSKA (reference sequence). The CDR3 has 19 amino acids. V shed 1 base and J shed 0 bases, with 22 bases lying between them. DNA for the CDR3: TGCAGTGCTAGAGTTGAGAGTGGAACACGGGGGACCTCTGGAAACACCATATATTTT. Translated, it gives CSARVESGTRGTSGNTIYF.

This clonotype was seen a few times. The chain carries TRBV29-1 and TRBJ2-1; 7 bases are a match to TRBD1. CDR1 SQVTM and CDR2 ANQGSEA come from the germline V gene. This CDR3 contains 14 residues. With V trimmed by 7 bases and J by 5 bases, 11 bases remained unmatched. The CDR3 region has the DNA TGCAGCGCGGCCGACAGGGCAACCCACAATGAGCAGTTCTTC. This translates into CSAADRATHNEQFF.

J is TRBJ2-7 and V is TRBV20-1; the D gene is possibly TRBD2 (5 bases). The CDR3 contains 14 residues. The V end was cut by 4 bases, the J end by 3 bases, with 16 bases between. Per germline, CDR1 DFQATT and CDR2 SNEGSKA (reference sequence). CDR3 sequence (DNA): TGCAGTGCTAAGGGAGAACAGTCAGACTACGAGCAGTACTTC. Translating it yields CSAKGEQSDYEQYF.

The genes are TRBV28 and TRBJ2-5; maybe TRBD2 (5 bases). Germline CDR1 MDHEN, CDR2 SYDVKM. V was shortened by 10 bases and J by 7 bases, with 25 bases between the two germline ends. This CDR3 is 15 amino acids long. CDR3 loop: CATVFYVGSLMTQYF. DNA for the CDR3: TGTGCCACCGTGTTTTATGTAGGGAGTTTAATGACCCAGTACTTC. The variable domain in full, completed from reference TRBV28 and TRBJ2-5, reads DVKVTQSSRYLVKRTGEKVFLECVQDMDHENMFWYRQDPGLGLRLIYFSYDVKMKEKGDIPEGYSVSREKKERFSLILESASTNQTSMYLCATVFYVGSLMTQYFGPGTRLLVL.